This T cell receptor beta chain was profiled in a study of cytomegalovirus exposure and HLA in healthy donors. The PCR made use of 60 Vbeta and 13 Jbeta primers. Sequencing was performed with immunoSEQ multiplex PCR; in TCRdb, only in-frame clones are kept and a portion is missing. The table lists 100,000 to 150,000 clones, roughly 80% of them singletons. The germline V gene has CDR1 MNHNS and CDR2 SASEGT. The junction had 16 bases not matched to a gene; V was cut back by 2 bases and J by 5 bases. The CDR3 has 18 residues. As to this clone: Its antigen is as yet unknown.

Overall study results and limits: Some segments of the V type, notably TRBV6-2 and TRBV6-3, were excluded as indistinguishable.

The chain uses TRBV6-1 and TRBJ2-5, with 8 bases that match TRBD1. This sequence originates from a man younger than 45 in good health and CMV-seronegative. Material for sequencing was PBMCs. The CDR3 region is CASSEYAGQGSQKETQYF. CDR3 in DNA: TGTGCCAGCAGTGAATATGCTGGACAGGGATCTCAGAAGGAGACCCAGTACTTC.